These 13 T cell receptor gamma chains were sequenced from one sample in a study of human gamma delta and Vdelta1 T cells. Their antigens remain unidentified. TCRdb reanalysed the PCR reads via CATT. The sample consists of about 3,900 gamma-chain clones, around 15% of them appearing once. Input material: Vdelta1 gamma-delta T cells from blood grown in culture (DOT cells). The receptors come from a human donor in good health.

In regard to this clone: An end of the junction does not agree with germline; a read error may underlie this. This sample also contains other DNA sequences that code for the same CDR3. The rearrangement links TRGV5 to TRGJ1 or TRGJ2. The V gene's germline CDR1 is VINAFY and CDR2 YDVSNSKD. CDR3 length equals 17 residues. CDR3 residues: CATWDRLRAQRPGLKLF. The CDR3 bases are TGTGCCACTTGGGACAGGCTACGAGCTCAGCGCCCGGGATTGAAACTCTTT.

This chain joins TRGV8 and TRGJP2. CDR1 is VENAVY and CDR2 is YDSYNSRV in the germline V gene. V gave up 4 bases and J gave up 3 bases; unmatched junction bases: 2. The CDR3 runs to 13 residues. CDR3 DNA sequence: TGTGCCACCTGGGACTGTAGTGATTGGATCAAGACGTTT. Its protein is CATWDCSDWIKTF.

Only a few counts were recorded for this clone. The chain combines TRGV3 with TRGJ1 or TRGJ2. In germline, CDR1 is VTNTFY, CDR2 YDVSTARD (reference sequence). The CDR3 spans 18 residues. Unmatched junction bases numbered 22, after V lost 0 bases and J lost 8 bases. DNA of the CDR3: TGTGCCACCTGGGACAGGCTGACGGGCCCGGCCGGAGGGCATAAGAAACTCTTT. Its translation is CATWDRLTGPAGGHKKLF.

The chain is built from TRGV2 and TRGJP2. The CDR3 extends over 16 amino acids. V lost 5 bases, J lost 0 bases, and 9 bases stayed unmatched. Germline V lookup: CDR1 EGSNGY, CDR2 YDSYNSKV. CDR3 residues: CATWASPNSSDWIKTF. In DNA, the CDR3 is TGTGCCACCTGGGCCAGTCCTAATAGTAGTGATTGGATCAAGACGTTT.

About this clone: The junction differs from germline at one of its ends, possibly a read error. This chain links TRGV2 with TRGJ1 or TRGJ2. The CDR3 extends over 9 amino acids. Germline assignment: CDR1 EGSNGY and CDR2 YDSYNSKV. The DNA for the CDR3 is TGTGCCACCTGGGACGGGCTTTTTTTT. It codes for CATWDGLFF.

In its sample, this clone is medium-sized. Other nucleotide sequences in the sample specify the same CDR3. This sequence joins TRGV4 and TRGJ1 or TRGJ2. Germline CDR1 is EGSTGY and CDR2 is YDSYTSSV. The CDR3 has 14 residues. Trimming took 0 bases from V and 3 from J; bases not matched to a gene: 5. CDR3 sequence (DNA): TGTGCCACCTGGGATGGGCCCGCTTATTATAAGAAACTCTTT. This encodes CATWDGPAYYKKLF.

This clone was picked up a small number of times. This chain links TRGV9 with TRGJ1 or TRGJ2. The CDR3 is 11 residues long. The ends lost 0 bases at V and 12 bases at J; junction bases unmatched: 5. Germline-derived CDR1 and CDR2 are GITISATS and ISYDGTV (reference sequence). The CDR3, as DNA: TGTGCCTTGTGGGAGGTGCAGTGGAAACTCTTT. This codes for CALWEVQWKLF.

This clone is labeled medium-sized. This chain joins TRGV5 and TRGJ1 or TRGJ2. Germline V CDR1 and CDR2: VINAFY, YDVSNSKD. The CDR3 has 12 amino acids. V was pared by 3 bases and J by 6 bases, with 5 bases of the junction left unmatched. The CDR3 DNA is TGTGCCACCTGGGACTATGGTTATAAGAAACTCTTT. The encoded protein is CATWDYGYKKLF.

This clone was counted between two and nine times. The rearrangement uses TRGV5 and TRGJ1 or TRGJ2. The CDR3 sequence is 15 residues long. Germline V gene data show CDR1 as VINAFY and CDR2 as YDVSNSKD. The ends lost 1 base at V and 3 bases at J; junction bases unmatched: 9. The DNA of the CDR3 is TGTGCCACCTGGGACAGCCCCGGCCCTTATTATAAGAAACTCTTT. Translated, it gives CATWDSPGPYYKKLF.

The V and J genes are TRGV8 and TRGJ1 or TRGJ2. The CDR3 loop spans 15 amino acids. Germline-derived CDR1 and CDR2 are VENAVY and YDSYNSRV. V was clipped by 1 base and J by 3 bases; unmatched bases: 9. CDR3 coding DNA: TGTGCCACCTGGGATAGAGTCGGATTTTATTATAAGAAACTCTTT. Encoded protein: CATWDRVGFYYKKLF.

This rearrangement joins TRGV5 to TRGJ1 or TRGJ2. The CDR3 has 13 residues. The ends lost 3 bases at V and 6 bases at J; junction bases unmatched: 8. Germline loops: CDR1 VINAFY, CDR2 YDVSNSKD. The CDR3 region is CATWDVRGYKKLF. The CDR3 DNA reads TGTGCCACCTGGGACGTGAGGGGTTATAAGAAACTCTTT.

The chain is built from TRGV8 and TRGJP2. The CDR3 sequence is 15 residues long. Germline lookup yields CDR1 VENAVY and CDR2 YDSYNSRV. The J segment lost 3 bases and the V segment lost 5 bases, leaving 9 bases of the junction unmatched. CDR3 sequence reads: CATWARPGSDWIKTF. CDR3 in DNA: TGTGCCACCTGGGCCCGACCTGGTAGTGATTGGATCAAGACGTTT.

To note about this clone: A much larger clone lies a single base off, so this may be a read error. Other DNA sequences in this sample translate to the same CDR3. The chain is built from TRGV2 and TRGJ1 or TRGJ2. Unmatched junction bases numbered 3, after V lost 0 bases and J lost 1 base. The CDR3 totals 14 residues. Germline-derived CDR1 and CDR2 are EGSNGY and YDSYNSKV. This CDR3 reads CATWDGPNYYKKLF. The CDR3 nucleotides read TGTGCCACCTGGGACGGGCCCAATTATTATAAGAAACTCTTT.